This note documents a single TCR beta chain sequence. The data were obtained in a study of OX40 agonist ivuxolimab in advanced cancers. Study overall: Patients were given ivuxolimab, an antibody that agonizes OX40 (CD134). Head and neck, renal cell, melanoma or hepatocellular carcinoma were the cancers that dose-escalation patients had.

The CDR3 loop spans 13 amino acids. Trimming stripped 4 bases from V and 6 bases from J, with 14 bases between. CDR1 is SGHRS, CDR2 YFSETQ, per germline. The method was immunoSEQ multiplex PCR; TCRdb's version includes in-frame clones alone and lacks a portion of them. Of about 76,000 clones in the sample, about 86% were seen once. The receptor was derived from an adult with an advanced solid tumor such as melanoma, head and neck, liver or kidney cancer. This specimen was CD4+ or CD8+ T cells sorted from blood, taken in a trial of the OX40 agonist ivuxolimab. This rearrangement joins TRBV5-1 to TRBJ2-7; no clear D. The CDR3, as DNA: TGCGCCAGCAGCCCGGACGGCCCCACCGAGCAGTACTTC. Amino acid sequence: CASSPDGPTEQYF.